This entry lists 14 T cell receptor beta chains sequenced from one sample in a study of T cell clusters in autoimmune cytopenias. TRB was amplified from about 260 ng of peripheral blood genomic DNA per sample. One tube held mixed TRB-A and TRB-B primer pools for touch-down PCR. TCRdb reanalyzed the multiplex PCR reads, giving one entry per CDR3 protein sequence and no DNA. This table holds under 7,500 distinct CDR3 sequences. Sequencing was performed on peripheral blood. All receptors derive from a human donor with an autoimmune cytopenia or autoimmune hepatitis (not recorded which).

The chain uses TRBV5-1 and TRBJ1-2; TCRdb returns TRBD1, unconfirmable since there is no DNA. This CDR3 comprises 17 residues. In germline, CDR1 is SGHRS, CDR2 YFSETQ. The CDR3 reads CASSSTPGQGARDGYTF.

This chain connects TRBV5-5 to TRBJ2-7. Germline V gives CDR1 SGHKS, CDR2 YYEKEE (reference sequence). This CDR3 comprises 14 residues. The chain's CDR3 is CASSLSQTSYEQYF.

The chain's CDR3 is CSARDPGTSGSGTGELFF. The V and J genes are TRBV20-1 and TRBJ2-2; TCRdb proposes TRBD2, but this gene call is untestable without DNA. CDR1 is DFQATT and CDR2 is SNEGSKA in the germline V gene (reference sequence). CDR3 length: 18 residues.

CDR3 protein: CSEWTSGRNEQFF. J is TRBJ2-1 and V is TRBV29-1; the TCRdb D gene call, TRBD2, has no DNA to confirm it. Germline loops: CDR1 SQVTM, CDR2 ANQGSEA. This CDR3 is 13 amino acids long.

The V and J genes are TRBV20-1 and TRBJ2-2; the TCRdb D gene call, TRBD2, has no DNA to confirm it. CDR1 is DFQATT and CDR2 is SNEGSKA in the germline V gene (reference sequence). This CDR3 spans 18 amino acids. CDR3: CSARDGTSGRRNTGELFF.

The chain joins TRBV25-1 to TRBJ1-1; TCRdb designates TRBD1, a call that cannot be tested without DNA. The CDR3 extends over 11 amino acids. The germline V gene has CDR1 MGHDK and CDR2 SYGVNS. Here the CDR3 reads CASRGLTEAFF.

This clonotype is called medium-sized based on its frequency. CDR3 residues: CATSRDRGNQPQHF. The chain joins TRBV15 to TRBJ1-5; checking the TCRdb D call of TRBD1 is not possible without DNA. Germline V gives CDR1 LNHNV, CDR2 YYDKDF (reference sequence). The CDR3 length is 14 residues. Supplemented by reference TRBV15 and TRBJ1-5, the full variable domain reads DAMVIQNPRYQVTQFGKPVTLSCSQTLNHNVMYWYQQKSSQAPKLLFHYYDKDFNNEADTPDNFQSRRPNTSFCFLDIRSPGLGDTAMYLCATSRDRGNQPQHFGDGTRLSIL.

This clonotype is classed as medium-sized (0.01 to 0.1%) by frequency. The chain recombines TRBV6-5 with TRBJ1-3. From germline, CDR1 is MNHEY and CDR2 SVGAGI. This CDR3 is built from 17 residues. CDR3 sequence reads: CASSYSLAGFSGNTIYF.

The chain recombines TRBV6-1 with TRBJ1-1; TCRdb reports TRBD1, a call that lacks DNA to check it against. The CDR3 is 14 amino acids. Germline CDR1 is MNHNS and CDR2 is SASEGT. The CDR3 loop is CASMEGGANTEAFF.

This clonotype shows up as medium-sized (0.01 to 0.1%) by frequency. The chain uses TRBV20-1 and TRBJ1-2; TCRdb reports TRBD1, a call that lacks DNA to check it against. The CDR3 extends over 14 amino acids. Germline CDR1 reads DFQATT; CDR2 reads SNEGSKA (reference sequence). The CDR3 loop is CSAPPDRQVYGYTF.

The chain recombines TRBV6-1 with TRBJ2-2; the D call from TCRdb, TRBD1, cannot be confirmed without DNA. The CDR3 runs to 16 residues. Germline CDR1 MNHNS, CDR2 SASEGT. CDR3 in amino acids: CASSPRQGGNTGELFF.

The J gene is TRBJ2-5, the V gene TRBV20-1; TCRdb returns TRBD2, unconfirmable since there is no DNA. The V gene's germline CDR1 is DFQATT and CDR2 SNEGSKA (reference sequence). The CDR3 contains 13 residues. The CDR3 sequence: CSASEPLQETQYF.

This clonotype counts as medium-sized (0.01 to 0.1%) by frequency. The J gene is TRBJ2-3, the V gene TRBV6-5; there is no DNA to check the TCRdb D call of TRBD2. The CDR3 totals 11 residues. In germline, CDR1 is MNHEY, CDR2 SVGAGI. The CDR3 sequence: CASSLADTQYF.

This chain uses TRBV12-3 or TRBV12-4 with TRBJ2-3; lacking DNA, the TRBD2 call made by TCRdb goes unchecked. The CDR3 contains 12 residues. The CDR3 loop is CASRGDTDTQYF.